One and the same sample provided the 20 T cell receptor beta chains below, sequenced in a study of patients and donors after allogeneic stem cell transplantation. TCRdb itself ran the RT-PCR reads through MiXCR, one entry per CDR3 protein. The table lists about 87,000 distinct CDR3 sequences, about 5% of them singletons. Material: blood, either unsorted or a sorted T cell fraction (not recorded which). These receptors all stem from a human donor who was either an allogeneic HSCT recipient or a stem cell or donor lymphocyte infusion donor (not recorded which). It is not recorded whose cells these are; they may come from a transplant donor.

This clonotype was recorded at least ten times. V is TRBV19 and J is TRBJ2-7; tentative D call: TRBD1 (5 bases). Per the germline V gene, CDR1 is LNHDA and CDR2 is SQIVND (reference sequence). V shed 5 bases and J shed 9 bases, with 23 bases lying between them. This CDR3 spans 15 amino acids. CDR3 nucleotides: TGTGCCAGTAGTGACCAGGAGCCAGGCCCTACAGGGCAGTACTTC. Translation: CASSDQEPGPTGQYF.

This clonotype was seen more than once but under ten times. The chain recombines TRBV27 with TRBJ2-7, with 9 bases matching TRBD1. Losses at the gene ends were 2 bases for V and 4 bases for J; bases not matched to a gene: 3. The CDR3 runs 14 residues. The germline gives CDR1 MNHEY, CDR2 SMNVEV (reference sequence). The CDR3: CASSLRQGVYEQYF. The CDR3 bases are TGTGCCAGCAGTTTAAGACAGGGGGTTTACGAGCAGTACTTC.

In this sample, this clonotype turned up many times. The chain employs TRBV11-2 and TRBJ2-1; a weak D match, TRBD1 (6 bases). The CDR3 runs to 18 residues. V was shortened by 5 bases and J by 0 bases, with 20 bases between the two germline ends. Germline V lookup: CDR1 SGHAT, CDR2 FQNNGV. The CDR3 DNA follows: TGTGCCAGCAGCAAATATACAGGGTCCACTAGCTCCTACAATGAGCAGTTCTTC. Residues: CASSKYTGSTSSYNEQFF.

This clonotype was detected ten times or more. The V gene is TRBV20-1, the J gene TRBJ2-1, with a possible D match to TRBD1 (5 bases). The CDR3 totals 17 residues. The V gene lost 6 bases and the J gene lost 0 bases, with 21 bases spanning the gap. Germline lookup yields CDR1 DFQATT and CDR2 SNEGSKA (reference sequence). The CDR3 spells CSASPTARLTSYNEQFF. The CDR3 DNA sequence: TGCAGTGCCTCACCGACAGCGCGCCTGACCTCCTACAATGAGCAGTTCTTC.

This clonotype was detected many times. The chain has TRBV9 and TRBJ1-5, with D hard to call. Germline values: CDR1 SGDLS, CDR2 YYNGEE. The CDR3 totals 13 residues. V lost 0 bases to trimming and J lost 5 bases, with 6 bases between them. The CDR3 region has the DNA TGTGCCAGCAGCGTAGACATCGATCAGCCCCAGCATTTT. It is translated as CASSVDIDQPQHF.

This clonotype was recorded at least ten times. The chain has TRBV5-1 and TRBJ2-5; D is unclear. The CDR3 is 12 residues long. V dropped 1 base and J dropped 5 bases, with 6 bases sitting between them. Germline CDR1 and CDR2: SGHRS and YFSETQ. The CDR3 here is CASSLNEETQYF. The CDR3 bases are TGCGCCAGCAGCTTGAATGAGGAGACCCAGTACTTC.

The chain carries TRBV3-1 and TRBJ2-5, with 13 positions matching TRBD2. Per the germline V gene, CDR1 is LGHDT and CDR2 is YNNKEL (reference sequence). This CDR3 is built from 17 residues. J gave up 4 bases and V 4 bases, and 9 bases lay outside the gene matches. CDR3: CASSPQPRTSGGETQYF. CDR3 DNA: TGTGCCAGCAGCCCTCAACCCCGGACTAGCGGGGGAGAGACCCAGTACTTC.

This clonotype has only a few counts. The CDR3 is CASSWTGGLGTEAFF. In DNA, the CDR3 is TGTGCCAGTAGTTGGACCGGGGGATTGGGGACTGAAGCTTTCTTT. V is TRBV19 and J is TRBJ1-1; possible D gene TRBD1, 5 bases. Per germline, CDR1 LNHDA and CDR2 SQIVND (reference sequence). The CDR3 runs to 15 residues. Trimming left V 5 bases short and J 5 bases short, with 18 bases between. Variable domain in full (rest from reference TRBV19 and TRBJ1-1): DGGITQSPKYLFRKEGQNVTLSCEQNLNHDAMYWYRQDPGQGLRLIYYSQIVNDFQKGDIAEGYSVSREKKESFPLTVTSAQKNPTAFYLCASSWTGGLGTEAFFGQGTRLTVV.

This chain connects TRBV4-2 to TRBJ2-1, with 10 bases fitting TRBD2. Germline V CDR1 and CDR2: LGHNA, YNFKEQ. Trimming at V came to 1 base and at J to 7 bases, leaving 4 bases not matched to a gene. This CDR3 spans 15 amino acids. The CDR3: CASSQGAAGGNEQFF. CDR3 nucleotides: TGTGCCAGCAGCCAAGGAGCAGCGGGAGGGAATGAGCAGTTCTTC.

This clonotype was detected many times. The J gene is TRBJ1-5, the V gene TRBV10-2; no clear D. Per the germline V gene, CDR1 is WSHSY and CDR2 is SAAADI. V lost 0 bases and J lost 5, with 2 bases in between. The CDR3 loop spans 12 amino acids. The CDR3 is CASSESHQPQHF. DNA of the CDR3: TGCGCCAGCAGTGAGTCCCATCAGCCCCAGCATTTT.

This clonotype showed up many times. The genes are TRBV6-6 and TRBJ2-3; no clear D gene. Deletions cut 5 bases from V and 3 bases from J, with 9 bases between. This CDR3 is built from 13 residues. Germline CDR1 reads MNHNY; CDR2 reads SVGAGI (reference sequence). The CDR3 nucleotides are TGTGCCAGCAGTGCAGAATTAACAGATACGCAGTATTTT. Translated, it gives CASSAELTDTQYF.

This clonotype was seen repeatedly, ten times or more. The chain carries TRBV2 and TRBJ2-5; D gene uncertain. CDR3 size: 14 residues. The V end was cut by 7 bases, the J end by 2 bases, with 14 bases between. Germline V CDR1 and CDR2: SNHLY, FYNNEI. CDR3 nucleotide sequence: TGTGCCAGCAATCCAGGACGGATTCAAGAGACCCAGTACTTC. Amino acid sequence: CASNPGRIQETQYF. Complete variable domain (other parts from reference TRBV2 and TRBJ2-5): EPEVTQTPSHQVTQMGQEVILRCVPISNHLYFYWYRQILGQKVEFLVSFYNNEISEKSEIFDDQFSVERPDGSNFTLKIRSTKLEDSAMYFCASNPGRIQETQYFGPGTRLLVL.

This clonotype was counted ten times or more. This chain joins TRBV5-8 and TRBJ1-2; D is ambiguous. V dropped 1 base and J dropped 2 bases, with 18 bases sitting between them. The CDR3 contains 17 residues. Germline lookup yields CDR1 SGHTS and CDR2 YDEGEE. The CDR3 bases are TGTGCCAGCAGCTTGAGGACCTCGTATCCGGGGAACTATGGCTACACCTTC. Residues: CASSLRTSYPGNYGYTF.

This chain uses TRBV5-6 with TRBJ1-5; maybe TRBD1 (5 bases). CDR3 length: 14 amino acids. CDR1 is SGHDT, CDR2 YYEEEE, per germline. V lost 0 bases to trimming and J lost 6 bases, with 10 bases between them. CDR3 region: CASSLEGIRQPQHF. Here the CDR3 DNA reads TGTGCCAGCAGCTTGGAGGGGATTCGTCAGCCCCAGCATTTT.

The gene calls are TRBV28 and TRBJ2-3; D uncertain. Germline V gives CDR1 MDHEN, CDR2 SYDVKM. The CDR3 is 13 amino acids. The V gene lost 7 bases and the J gene lost 4 bases, with 12 bases spanning the gap. Written as DNA, the CDR3 is TGTGCCAGCACGGGCCCACCCCCAGATACGCAGTATTTT. This encodes CASTGPPPDTQYF.

This clonotype was observed many times. V usage is TRBV10-3 and J usage is TRBJ1-2; D gene uncertain. Germline CDR1 and CDR2: ENHRY and SYGVKD. Trimming pared 2 bases from V and 3 bases from J, leaving 10 bases between. The CDR3 is 14 residues long. CDR3 sequence (DNA): TGTGCCATCAGTGAGGGGGTAGGGTACTATGGCTACACCTTC. This sequence encodes CAISEGVGYYGYTF.

This clonotype occurred many times. The J gene is TRBJ2-3, the V gene TRBV12-3 or TRBV12-4; no definite D call. V was clipped by 4 bases and J by 0 bases, with 5 bases between them. The CDR3 is 13 amino acids. In nucleotides, the CDR3 is TGTGCCAGCAGTTCATACAGCACAGATACGCAGTATTTT. This encodes CASSSYSTDTQYF.

This clonotype was counted ten times or more. V gene TRBV29-1 combines with J gene TRBJ1-1, with D possibly being TRBD1 (5 bases). Trimming pared 8 bases from V and 7 bases from J, leaving 17 bases between. In germline, CDR1 is SQVTM, CDR2 ANQGSEA. This CDR3 is 12 amino acids long. CDR3 nucleotides: TGCAGCACTGAACAGAGCAGGGTTGAAGCTTTCTTT. Protein product: CSTEQSRVEAFF.

The sample holds many counts of this clonotype. This chain uses TRBV7-9 with TRBJ2-2; D is unclear. Trimming stripped 5 bases from V and 8 bases from J, with 9 bases between. Germline assignment: CDR1 SEHNR and CDR2 FQNEAQ (reference sequence). The length of the CDR3 is 12 residues. CDR3 protein: CASSVPVGELFF. CDR3 in DNA: TGTGCCAGCAGCGTCCCCGTGGGGGAGCTGTTTTTT. The whole variable domain, filled in from reference TRBV7-9 and TRBJ2-2, reads DTGVSQNPRHKITKRGQNVTFRCDPISEHNRLYWYRQTLGQGPEFLTYFQNEAQLEKSRLLSDRFSAERPKGSFSTLEIQRTEQGDSAMYLCASSVPVGELFFGEGSRLTVL.

In nucleotides, the CDR3 is TGCAGTGGGACTAGCGGGAGGAGGGATGAGCAGTTCTTC. Its protein product is CSGTSGRRDEQFF. This chain uses TRBV20-1 with TRBJ2-1; 14 positions match TRBD2. The germline CDR1 and CDR2 sequences are DFQATT and SNEGSKA (reference sequence). This CDR3 has 13 amino acids. With V trimmed by 7 bases and J by 8 bases, 4 bases remained unmatched.